The 2 T cell receptor beta chains below all came from one sample that was sequenced in a study of Ad26.COV2.S vaccination and SARS-CoV-2 variants. The treatment denotes: about 20 received Ad26.COV2.S at low or high dose, single or two shots; 5 received placebo; per-sample allocation not given. Each sample was drawn 63 days after the first injection (of vaccine or placebo). The method was immunoSEQ multiplex PCR; TCRdb's version includes in-frame clones alone and lacks a portion of them. The table has fewer than 600,000 clones, nearly 90% seen once. This material consisted of peripheral blood, taken in a trial of Ad26.COV2.S vaccine versus placebo. These receptor sequences come from a person aged 18 to 59 who received the Ad26.COV2.S COVID-19 vaccine or a placebo.

The rearrangement uses TRBV5-1 and TRBJ2-2, with D hard to call. V lost 1 base, J lost 1 base, and 8 bases lay in between. CDR1 and CDR2 (germline): SGHRS, YFSETQ. This CDR3 has 15 residues. The CDR3 reads CASSLNAGNTGELFF. CDR3 nucleotide sequence: TGCGCCAGCAGCTTGAACGCTGGGAACACCGGGGAGCTGTTTTTT.

In this sample, this clone turned up many times. V is TRBV29-1 and J is TRBJ2-6, with 7 bases lining up with TRBD1. This CDR3 has 16 residues. Germline V gives CDR1 SQVTM, CDR2 ANQGSEA. V lost 8 bases and J lost 0; bases outside the gene matches: 10. In nucleotides, the CDR3 is TGCAGCCCTGGACAGGCTACTAGCTCTGGGGCCAACGTCCTGACTTTC. This translates into CSPGQATSSGANVLTF.